This T cell receptor (beta chain) was found in a study of blood T cell repertoires in COVID-19 (dated by TCRdb to the early 2020s). A note on the overall study: Collaborator samples came from the United States, Italy and Spain and covered acute and convalescent phases of COVID-19. Where available, HLA class I and class II types were taken from metadata supplied by the sample provider and were not determined by assay-based typing. The material from the prospective study consisted of cDNA or gDNA derived from T cells, B-cell-depleted T cells, or PBMCs. Sample metadata almost always included a de-identified subject ID, COVID-19 status, age in years and sex. Deeply sampled blood TCRbeta repertoires from subjects exposed to, actively infected with, or recovered from COVID-19 were included in the dataset. The samples were drawn from the first 160 participants of the ongoing ImmuneRACE study and from 1,254 subjects provided by 6 global collaborators. The repertoires were released in a freely available public database intended as a resource for research on the immune response to SARS-CoV-2.

Looking up the germline V gene yields CDR1 MDHEN and CDR2 SYDVKM. At the junction V is shortened by 6 bases and J by 1 base, with 15 bases in between. Spanning cysteine to phenylalanine, the CDR3 consists of 16 amino acids. The sequence is cut down to CDR3 DNA, 48 bases in frame from base 1. One collaborating source in Seattle enrolled patients while the patients were actively infected and followed the patients over time throughout the course of disease. Collaborating institutions collected whole blood in K2EDTA tubes following their own protocols. For TCRbeta analysis, collaborator samples were shipped as frozen whole blood, as isolated PBMCs, or as DNA extracted from either sample type. TCRbeta CDR3 regions were amplified from genomic DNA using the immunoSEQ Assay, a bias-controlled multiplex PCR. Under the source paper's analysis protocol: Nucleated cell counts per sample were estimated from amplification of reference gene primers within the assay. Sequence reads were collapsed and filtered to measure the absolute abundance of every unique TCRbeta CDR3 rearrangement. For each sample, productive Simpson clonality was calculated as the square root of Simpson's diversity index over productive rearrangements. TCRdb mirrors the immuneACCESS table, restricted to in-frame sequences. Some clones are absent from its copies; in checked studies, under half trace to an unresolved V gene, and the reason for the others is unknown. For V, J and clone size, that table is used; D and trimming come from the DNA. This sample gives 440,000 or so clones in total; about 88% of them show up just once. Together, the top ten hold about 1.6% of the sample.

General findings and caveats noted by the study authors: How much clinical and demographic metadata was included differed by source and by participant, and the metadata was provided uncurated.

With respect to this clone: This receptor's antigen is unknown. Base quality data are lacking; no much larger clone is found one base away.

Sequencing was done on a sample of peripheral blood. The sequence was collected from a woman in her thirties or forties with COVID-19, enrolled during active disease. In this chain, TRBV28 is recombined with TRBJ2-2, with a weak D call of TRBD2 (5 bases match). This receptor carries the CDR3 CASSLFLGRNTGELFF. Read as DNA, the sequence is TGTGCCAGCAGCCTCTTTCTGGGGAGGAACACCGGGGAGCTGTTTTTT.